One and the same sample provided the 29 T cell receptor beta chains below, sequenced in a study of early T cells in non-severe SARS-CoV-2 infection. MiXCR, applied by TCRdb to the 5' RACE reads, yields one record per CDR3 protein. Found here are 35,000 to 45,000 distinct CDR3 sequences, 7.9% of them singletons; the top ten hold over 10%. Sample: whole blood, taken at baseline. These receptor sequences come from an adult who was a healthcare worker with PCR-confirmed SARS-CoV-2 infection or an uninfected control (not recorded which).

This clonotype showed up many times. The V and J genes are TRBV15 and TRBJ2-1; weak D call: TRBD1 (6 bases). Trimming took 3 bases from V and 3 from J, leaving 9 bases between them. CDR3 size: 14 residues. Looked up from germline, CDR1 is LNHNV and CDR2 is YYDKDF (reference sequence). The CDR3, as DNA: TGTGCCACCAGCAGCCTACAGGGCTACAATGAGCAGTTCTTC. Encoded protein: CATSSLQGYNEQFF.

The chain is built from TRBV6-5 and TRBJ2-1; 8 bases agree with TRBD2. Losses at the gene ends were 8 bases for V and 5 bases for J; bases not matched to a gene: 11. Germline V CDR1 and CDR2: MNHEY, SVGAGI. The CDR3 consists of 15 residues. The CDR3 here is CASRLTGGGHNEQFF. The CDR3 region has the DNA TGTGCCAGCCGTTTAACGGGGGGGGGCCACAATGAGCAGTTCTTC.

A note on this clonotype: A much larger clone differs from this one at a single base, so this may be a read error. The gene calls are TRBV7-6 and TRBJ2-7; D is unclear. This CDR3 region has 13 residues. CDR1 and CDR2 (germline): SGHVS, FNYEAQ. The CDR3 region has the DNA TGTGTCAGCAGCTCAGACAACTCCTACGAGCAGTACTTC. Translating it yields CVSSSDNSYEQYF. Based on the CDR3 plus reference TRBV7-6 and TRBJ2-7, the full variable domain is GAGVSQSPRYKVTKRGQDVALRCDPISGHVSLYWYRQALGQGPEFLTYFNYEAQQDKSGLPNDRFSAERPEGSISTLTIQRTEQRDSAMYRCVSSSDNSYEQYFGPGTRLTVT.

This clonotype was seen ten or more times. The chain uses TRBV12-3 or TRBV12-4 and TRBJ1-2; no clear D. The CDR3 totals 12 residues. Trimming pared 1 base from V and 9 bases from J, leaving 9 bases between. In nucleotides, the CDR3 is TGTGCCAGCAGTTTAGGGCCATTCAGCTACACCTTC. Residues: CASSLGPFSYTF.

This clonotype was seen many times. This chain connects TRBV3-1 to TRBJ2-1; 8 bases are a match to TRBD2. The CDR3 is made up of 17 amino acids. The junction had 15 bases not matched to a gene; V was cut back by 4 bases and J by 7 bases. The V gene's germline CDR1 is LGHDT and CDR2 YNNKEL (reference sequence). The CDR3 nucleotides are TGTGCCAGCAGCCTTAGGAGCGGGGGCGGCGTTGGAAATGAGCAGTTCTTC. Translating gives CASSLRSGGGVGNEQFF.

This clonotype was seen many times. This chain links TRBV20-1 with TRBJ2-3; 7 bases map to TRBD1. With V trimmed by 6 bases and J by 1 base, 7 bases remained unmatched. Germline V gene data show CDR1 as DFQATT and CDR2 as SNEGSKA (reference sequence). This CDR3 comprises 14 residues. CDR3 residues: CSATDRWGTDTQYF. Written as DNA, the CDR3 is TGCAGTGCCACGGACAGGTGGGGCACAGATACGCAGTATTTT.

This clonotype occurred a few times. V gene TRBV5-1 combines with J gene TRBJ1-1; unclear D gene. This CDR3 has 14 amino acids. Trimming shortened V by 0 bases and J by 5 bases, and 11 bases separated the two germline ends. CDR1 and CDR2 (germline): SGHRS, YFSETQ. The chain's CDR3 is CASSLDDGYTEAFF. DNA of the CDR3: TGCGCCAGCAGCTTGGATGATGGCTATACTGAAGCTTTCTTT.

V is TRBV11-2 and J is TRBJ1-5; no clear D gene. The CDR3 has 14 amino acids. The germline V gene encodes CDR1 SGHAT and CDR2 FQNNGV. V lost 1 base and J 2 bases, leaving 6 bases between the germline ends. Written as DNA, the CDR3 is TGTGCCAGCAGCTTAGGGGGTGGCAATCAGCCCCAGCATTTT. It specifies CASSLGGGNQPQHF.

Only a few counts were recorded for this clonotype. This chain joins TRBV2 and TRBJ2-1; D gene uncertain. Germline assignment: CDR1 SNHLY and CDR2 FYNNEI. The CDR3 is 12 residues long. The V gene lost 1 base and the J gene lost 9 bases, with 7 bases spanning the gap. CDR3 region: CASSEGVGEQFF. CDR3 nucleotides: TGTGCCAGCAGTGAAGGAGTTGGTGAGCAGTTCTTC.

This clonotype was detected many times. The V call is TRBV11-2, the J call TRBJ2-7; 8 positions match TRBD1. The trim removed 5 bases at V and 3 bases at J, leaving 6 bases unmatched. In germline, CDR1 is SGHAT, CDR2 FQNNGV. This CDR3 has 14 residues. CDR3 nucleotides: TGTGCCAGCAGCGTACGGACAGGGAGCTACGAGCAGTACTTC. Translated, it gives CASSVRTGSYEQYF.

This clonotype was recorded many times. The CDR3 DNA reads TGTGCCAGCAGCTCTTCCGTTTCAGGAGAGGGAGGAGGCTACACCTTC. This encodes CASSSSVSGEGGGYTF. The chain carries TRBV12-3 or TRBV12-4 and TRBJ1-2; D not resolved. V was shortened by 6 bases and J by 8 bases, with 25 bases between the two germline ends. This CDR3 region has 16 residues.

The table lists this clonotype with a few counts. CDR3 DNA: TGTGCCAGCAGCTCGGCCGGGACAGGGAGCTATGGCTACACCTTC. Residues: CASSSAGTGSYGYTF. The rearrangement uses TRBV7-9 and TRBJ1-2; 9 bases agree with TRBD1. V shed 4 bases, J shed 4 bases, and the junction held 7 bases outside the gene matches. Per germline, CDR1 SEHNR and CDR2 FQNEAQ (reference sequence). The CDR3 loop spans 15 amino acids.

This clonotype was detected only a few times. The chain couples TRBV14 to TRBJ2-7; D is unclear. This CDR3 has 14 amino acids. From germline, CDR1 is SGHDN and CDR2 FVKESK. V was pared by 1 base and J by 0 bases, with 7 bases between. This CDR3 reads CASSQGSYSYEQYF. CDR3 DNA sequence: TGTGCCAGCAGCCAAGGGTCTTACTCCTACGAGCAGTACTTC.

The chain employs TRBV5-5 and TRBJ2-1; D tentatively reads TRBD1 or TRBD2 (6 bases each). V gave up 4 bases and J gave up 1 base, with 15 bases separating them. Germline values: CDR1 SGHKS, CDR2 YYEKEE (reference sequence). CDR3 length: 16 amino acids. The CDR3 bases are TGTGCCAGCAGCCCTGGGGGGCAGGGGTCCTACAATGAGCAGTTCTTC. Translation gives CASSPGGQGSYNEQFF.

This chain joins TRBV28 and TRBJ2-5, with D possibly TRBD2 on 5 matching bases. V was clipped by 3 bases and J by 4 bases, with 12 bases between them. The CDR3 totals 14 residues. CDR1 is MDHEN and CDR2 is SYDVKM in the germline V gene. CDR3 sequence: CASSLRDSGETQYF. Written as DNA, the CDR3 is TGTGCCAGCAGTTTGAGGGATTCGGGAGAGACCCAGTACTTC.

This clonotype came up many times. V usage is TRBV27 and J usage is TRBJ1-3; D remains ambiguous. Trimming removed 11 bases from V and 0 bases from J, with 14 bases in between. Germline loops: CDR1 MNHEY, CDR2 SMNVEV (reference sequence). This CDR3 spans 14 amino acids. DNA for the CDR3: TGTGCCCCGAAGAAACGGTTCTCTGGAAACACCATATATTTT. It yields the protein CAPKKRFSGNTIYF.

CDR3 DNA sequence: TGTGCCAGCAGCTTAAGGGTACAGGTTTTCGGGAACACTGAAGCTTTCTTT. It translates to CASSLRVQVFGNTEAFF. V is TRBV7-2 and J is TRBJ1-1; perhaps TRBD1 as D (5 bases). Looked up from germline, CDR1 is SGHTA and CDR2 is FQGNSA. V lost 2 bases to trimming and J lost 1 base, with 17 bases between them. CDR3 length: 17 residues.

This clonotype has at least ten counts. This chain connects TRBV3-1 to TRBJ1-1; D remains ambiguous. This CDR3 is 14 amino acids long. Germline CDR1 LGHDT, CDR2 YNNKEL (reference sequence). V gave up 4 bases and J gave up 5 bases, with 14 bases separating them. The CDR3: CASSPGSLGTEAFF. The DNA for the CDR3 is TGTGCCAGCAGCCCAGGCTCCCTGGGGACTGAAGCTTTCTTT.

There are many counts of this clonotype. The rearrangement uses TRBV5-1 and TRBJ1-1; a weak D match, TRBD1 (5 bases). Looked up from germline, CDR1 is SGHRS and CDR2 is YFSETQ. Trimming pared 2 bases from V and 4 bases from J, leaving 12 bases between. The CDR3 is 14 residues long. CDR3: CASSFSGGVTEAFF. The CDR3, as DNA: TGCGCCAGCAGCTTCTCTGGGGGTGTCACTGAAGCTTTCTTT.

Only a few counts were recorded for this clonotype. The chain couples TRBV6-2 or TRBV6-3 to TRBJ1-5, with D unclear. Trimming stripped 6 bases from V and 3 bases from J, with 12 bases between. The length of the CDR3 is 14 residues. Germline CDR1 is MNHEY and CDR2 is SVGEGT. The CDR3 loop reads CASSQPRNNQPQHF. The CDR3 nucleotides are TGTGCCAGCAGCCAACCTCGGAACAATCAGCCCCAGCATTTT.

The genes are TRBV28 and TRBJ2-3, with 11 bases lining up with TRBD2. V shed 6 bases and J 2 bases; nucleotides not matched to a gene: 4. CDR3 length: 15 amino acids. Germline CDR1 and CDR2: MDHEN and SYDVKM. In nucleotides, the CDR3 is TGTGCCAGCAGCCCTAGCGGGGGGTCCACAGATACGCAGTATTTT. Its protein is CASSPSGGSTDTQYF.

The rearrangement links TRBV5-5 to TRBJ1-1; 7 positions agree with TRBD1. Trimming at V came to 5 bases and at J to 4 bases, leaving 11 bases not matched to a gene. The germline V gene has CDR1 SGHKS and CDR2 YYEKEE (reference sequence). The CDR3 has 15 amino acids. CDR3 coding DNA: TGTGCCAGCAGGCAAAGACAGGGATCTGCCACTGAAGCTTTCTTT. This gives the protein CASRQRQGSATEAFF.

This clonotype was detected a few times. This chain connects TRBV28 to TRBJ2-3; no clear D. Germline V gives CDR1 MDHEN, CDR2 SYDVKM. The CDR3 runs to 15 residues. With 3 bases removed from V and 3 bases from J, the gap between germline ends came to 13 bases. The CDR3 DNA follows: TGTGCCAGCAGTTTCCCCCCAGAGCTTACAGATACGCAGTATTTT. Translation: CASSFPPELTDTQYF.

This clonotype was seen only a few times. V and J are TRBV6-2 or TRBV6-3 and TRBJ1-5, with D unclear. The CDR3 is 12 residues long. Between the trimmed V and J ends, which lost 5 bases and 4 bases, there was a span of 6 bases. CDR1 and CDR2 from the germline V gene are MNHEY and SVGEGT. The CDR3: CASSPPNQPQHF. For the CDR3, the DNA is TGTGCCAGCAGTCCCCCAAATCAGCCCCAGCATTTT.

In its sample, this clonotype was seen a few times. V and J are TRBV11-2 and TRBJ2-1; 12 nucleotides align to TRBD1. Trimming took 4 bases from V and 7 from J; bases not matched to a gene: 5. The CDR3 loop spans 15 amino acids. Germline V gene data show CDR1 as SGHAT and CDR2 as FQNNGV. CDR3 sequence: CASSSGQGAWNEQFF. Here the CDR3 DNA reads TGTGCCAGCAGCTCGGGACAGGGGGCTTGGAATGAGCAGTTCTTC. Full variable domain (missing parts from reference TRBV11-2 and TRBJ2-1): EAGVAQSPRYKIIEKRQSVAFWCNPISGHATLYWYQQILGQGPKLLIQFQNNGVVDDSQLPKDRFSAERLKGVDSTLKIQPAKLEDSAVYLCASSSGQGAWNEQFFGPGTRLTVL.

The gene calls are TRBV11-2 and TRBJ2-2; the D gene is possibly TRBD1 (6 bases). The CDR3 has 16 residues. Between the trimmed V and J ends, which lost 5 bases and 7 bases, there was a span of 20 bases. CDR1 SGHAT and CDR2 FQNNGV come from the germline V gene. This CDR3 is CASSPTMTGAGGELFF. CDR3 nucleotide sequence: TGTGCCAGCAGCCCGACTATGACAGGCGCTGGCGGGGAGCTGTTTTTT.

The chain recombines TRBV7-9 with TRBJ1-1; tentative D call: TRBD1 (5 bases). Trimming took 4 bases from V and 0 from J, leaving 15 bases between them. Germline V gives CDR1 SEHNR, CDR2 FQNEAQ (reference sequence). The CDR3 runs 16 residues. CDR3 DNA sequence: TGTGCCAGCAGCTCATTTACCGGGACGGTGAACACTGAAGCTTTCTTT. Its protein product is CASSSFTGTVNTEAFF.

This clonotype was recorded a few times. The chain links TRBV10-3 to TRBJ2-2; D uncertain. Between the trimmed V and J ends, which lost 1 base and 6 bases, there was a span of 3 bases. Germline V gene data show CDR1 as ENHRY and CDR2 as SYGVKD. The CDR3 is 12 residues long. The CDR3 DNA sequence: TGTGCCATCAGTGAGTTGGCCGGGGAGCTGTTTTTT. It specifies CAISELAGELFF.

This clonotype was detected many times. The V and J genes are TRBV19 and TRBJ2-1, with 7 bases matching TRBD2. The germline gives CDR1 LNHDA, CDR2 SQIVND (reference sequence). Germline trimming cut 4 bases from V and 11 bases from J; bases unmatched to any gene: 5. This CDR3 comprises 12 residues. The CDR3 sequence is CASSREGRKQFF. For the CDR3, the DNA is TGTGCCAGTAGTAGGGAGGGACGAAAGCAGTTCTTC.